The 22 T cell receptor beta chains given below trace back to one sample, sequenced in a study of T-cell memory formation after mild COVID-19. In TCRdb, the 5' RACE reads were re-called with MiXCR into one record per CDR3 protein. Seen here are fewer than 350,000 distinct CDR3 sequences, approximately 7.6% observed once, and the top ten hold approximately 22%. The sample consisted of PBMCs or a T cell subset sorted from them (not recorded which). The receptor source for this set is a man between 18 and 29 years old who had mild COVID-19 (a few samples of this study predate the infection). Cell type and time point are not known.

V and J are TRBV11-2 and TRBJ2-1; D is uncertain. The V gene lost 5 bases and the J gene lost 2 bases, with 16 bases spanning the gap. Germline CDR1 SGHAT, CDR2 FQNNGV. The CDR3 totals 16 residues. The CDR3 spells CASSPIKRAAYNEQFF. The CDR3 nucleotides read TGTGCCAGCAGCCCCATTAAAAGGGCAGCCTACAATGAGCAGTTCTTC.

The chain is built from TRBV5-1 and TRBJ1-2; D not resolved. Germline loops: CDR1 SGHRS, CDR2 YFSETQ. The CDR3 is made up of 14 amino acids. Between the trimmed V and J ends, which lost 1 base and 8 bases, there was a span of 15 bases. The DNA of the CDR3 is TGCGCCAGCAGCTTGCGGGTACCCAGTGGAGGCTACACCTTC. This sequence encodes CASSLRVPSGGYTF. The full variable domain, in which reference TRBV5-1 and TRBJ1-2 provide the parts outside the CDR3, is KAGVTQTPRYLIKTRGQQVTLSCSPISGHRSVSWYQQTPGQGLQFLFEYFSETQRNKGNFPGRFSGRQFSNSRSEMNVSTLELGDSALYLCASSLRVPSGGYTFGSGTRLTVV.

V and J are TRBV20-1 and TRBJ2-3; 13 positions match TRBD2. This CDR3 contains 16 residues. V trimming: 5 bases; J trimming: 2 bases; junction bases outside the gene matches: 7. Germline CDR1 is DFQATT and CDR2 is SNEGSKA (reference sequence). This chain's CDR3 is CSAAGLAGEITDTQYF. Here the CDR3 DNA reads TGCAGTGCTGCCGGACTAGCGGGGGAGATCACAGATACGCAGTATTTT.

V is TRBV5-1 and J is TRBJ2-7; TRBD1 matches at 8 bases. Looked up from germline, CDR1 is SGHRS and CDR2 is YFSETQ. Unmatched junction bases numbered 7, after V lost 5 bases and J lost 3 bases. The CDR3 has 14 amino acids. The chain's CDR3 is CASSREGQVYEQYF. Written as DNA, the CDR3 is TGCGCCAGCAGTCGAGAGGGACAGGTCTACGAGCAGTACTTC.

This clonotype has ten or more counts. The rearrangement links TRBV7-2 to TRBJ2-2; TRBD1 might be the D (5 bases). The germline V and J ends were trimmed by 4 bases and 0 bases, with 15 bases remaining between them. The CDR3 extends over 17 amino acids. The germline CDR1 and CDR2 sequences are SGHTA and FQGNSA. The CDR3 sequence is CASSSYLDTANTGELFF. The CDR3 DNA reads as TGTGCCAGCAGCTCGTATCTGGACACCGCGAACACCGGGGAGCTGTTTTTT.

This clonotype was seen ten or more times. The CDR3 sequence: CASSTGGSYEQYF. The CDR3, as DNA: TGCGCCAGCAGCACGGGGGGCTCCTACGAGCAGTACTTC. This sequence joins TRBV5-1 and TRBJ2-7; 7 bases match TRBD2. Germline trimming cut 4 bases from V and 0 bases from J; bases unmatched to any gene: 1. This CDR3 has 13 amino acids. The germline V gene has CDR1 SGHRS and CDR2 YFSETQ.

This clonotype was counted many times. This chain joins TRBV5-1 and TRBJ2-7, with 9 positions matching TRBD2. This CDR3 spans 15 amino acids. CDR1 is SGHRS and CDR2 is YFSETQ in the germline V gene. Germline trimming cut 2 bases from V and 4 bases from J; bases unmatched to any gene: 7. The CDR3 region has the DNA TGCGCCAGCAGCTTTAGCAGCGGGGGGCCTTACGAGCAGTACTTC. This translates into CASSFSSGGPYEQYF.

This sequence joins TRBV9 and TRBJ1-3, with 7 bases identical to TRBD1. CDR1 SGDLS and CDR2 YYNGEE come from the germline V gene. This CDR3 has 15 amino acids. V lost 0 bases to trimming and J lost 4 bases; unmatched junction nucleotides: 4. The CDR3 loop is CASSVGETGGNTIYF. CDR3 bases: TGTGCCAGCAGCGTAGGAGAGACAGGGGGAAACACCATATATTTT.

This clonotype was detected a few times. CDR3 coding DNA: TGTGCCAGCCGGGACCTCTACGAGCAGTACTTC. Its translation: CASRDLYEQYF. The rearrangement joins TRBV12-3 or TRBV12-4 to TRBJ2-7; D may correspond to TRBD1 or TRBD2 (5 bases each). CDR3 length equals 11 residues. Between the trimmed V and J ends, which lost 8 bases and 3 bases, there was a span of 8 bases.

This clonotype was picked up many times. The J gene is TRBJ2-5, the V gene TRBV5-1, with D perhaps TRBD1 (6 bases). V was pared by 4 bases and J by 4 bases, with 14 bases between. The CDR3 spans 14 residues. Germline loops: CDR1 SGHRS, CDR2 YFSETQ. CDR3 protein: CASSPIWGRETQYF. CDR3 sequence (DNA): TGCGCCAGCAGCCCAATTTGGGGGCGAGAGACCCAGTACTTC.

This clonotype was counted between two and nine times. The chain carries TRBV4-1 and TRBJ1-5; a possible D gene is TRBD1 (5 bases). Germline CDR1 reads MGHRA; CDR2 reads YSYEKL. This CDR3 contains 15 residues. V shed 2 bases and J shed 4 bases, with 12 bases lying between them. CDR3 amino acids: CASSQSSWGNQPQHF. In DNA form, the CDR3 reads TGCGCCAGCAGCCAATCTTCGTGGGGGAATCAGCCCCAGCATTTT.

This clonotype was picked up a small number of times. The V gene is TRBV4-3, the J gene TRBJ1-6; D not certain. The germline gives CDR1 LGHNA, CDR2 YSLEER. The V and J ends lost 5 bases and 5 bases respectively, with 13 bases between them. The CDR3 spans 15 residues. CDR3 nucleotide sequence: TGCGCCAGCAGCACCCAGACGGGAGATAATTCACCCCTCCACTTT. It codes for CASSTQTGDNSPLHF.

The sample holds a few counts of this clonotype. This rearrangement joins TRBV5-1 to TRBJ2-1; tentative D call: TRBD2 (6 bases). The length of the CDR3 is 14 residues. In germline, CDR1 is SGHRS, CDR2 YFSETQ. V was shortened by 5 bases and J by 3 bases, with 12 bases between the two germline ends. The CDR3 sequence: CASRESGYYNEQFF. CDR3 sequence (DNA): TGCGCCAGCAGGGAGAGCGGGTACTACAATGAGCAGTTCTTC.

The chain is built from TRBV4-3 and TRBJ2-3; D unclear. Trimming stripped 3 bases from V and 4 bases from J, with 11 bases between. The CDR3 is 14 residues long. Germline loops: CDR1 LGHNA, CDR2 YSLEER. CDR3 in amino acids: CASSQGNGPDTQYF. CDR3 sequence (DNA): TGCGCCAGCAGCCAGGGTAACGGGCCAGATACGCAGTATTTT.

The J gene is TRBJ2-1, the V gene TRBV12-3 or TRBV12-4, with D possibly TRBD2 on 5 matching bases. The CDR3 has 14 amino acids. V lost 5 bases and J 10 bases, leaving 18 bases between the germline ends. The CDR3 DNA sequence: TGTGCCAGCAGTCTTCCGGGCCTAGCCCGGGAGCAGTTCTTC. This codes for CASSLPGLAREQFF.

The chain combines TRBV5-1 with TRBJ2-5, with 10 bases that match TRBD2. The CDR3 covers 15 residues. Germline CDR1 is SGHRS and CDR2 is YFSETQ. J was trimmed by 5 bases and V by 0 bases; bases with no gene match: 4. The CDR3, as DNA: TGCGCCAGCAGCTTGGAAACTAGCGGGGTGGAGACCCAGTACTTC. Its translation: CASSLETSGVETQYF.

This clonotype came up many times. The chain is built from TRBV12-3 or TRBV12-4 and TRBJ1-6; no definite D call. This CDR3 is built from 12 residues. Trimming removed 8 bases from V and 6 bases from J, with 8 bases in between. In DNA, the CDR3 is TGTGCCAGCTTGGAGGGTAATTCACCCCTCCACTTT. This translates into CASLEGNSPLHF.

In DNA, the CDR3 is TGTGCCAGCACATCACAGGGTAGTAGAAAGCAGTACGTC. This sequence encodes CASTSQGSRKQYV. The chain couples TRBV6-1 to TRBJ2-7, with TRBD1 as a possible D gene (6 bases). The germline CDR1 and CDR2 sequences are MNHNS and SASEGT. Trimming removed 7 bases at V and 8 bases at J, with 18 bases between. The CDR3 sequence is 13 residues long.

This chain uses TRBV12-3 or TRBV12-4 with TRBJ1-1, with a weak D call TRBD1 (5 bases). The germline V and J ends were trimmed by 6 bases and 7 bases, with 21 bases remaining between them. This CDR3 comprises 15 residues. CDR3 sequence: CASRYRREAPGEAFF. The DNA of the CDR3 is TGTGCCAGCAGATACCGCAGGGAGGCTCCCGGTGAAGCTTTCTTT.

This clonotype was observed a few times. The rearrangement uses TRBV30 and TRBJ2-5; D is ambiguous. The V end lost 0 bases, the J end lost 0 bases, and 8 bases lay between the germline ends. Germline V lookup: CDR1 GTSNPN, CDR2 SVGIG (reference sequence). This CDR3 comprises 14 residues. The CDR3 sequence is CAWSVLGYQETQYF. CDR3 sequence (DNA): TGTGCCTGGAGTGTATTAGGGTACCAAGAGACCCAGTACTTC.

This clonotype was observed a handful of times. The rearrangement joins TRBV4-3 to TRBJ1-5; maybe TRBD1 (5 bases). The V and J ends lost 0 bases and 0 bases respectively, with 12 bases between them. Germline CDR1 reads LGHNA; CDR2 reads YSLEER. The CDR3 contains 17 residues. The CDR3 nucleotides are TGCGCCAGCAGCCAAGATAGCACAGGAGGTAGCAATCAGCCCCAGCATTTT. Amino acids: CASSQDSTGGSNQPQHF.

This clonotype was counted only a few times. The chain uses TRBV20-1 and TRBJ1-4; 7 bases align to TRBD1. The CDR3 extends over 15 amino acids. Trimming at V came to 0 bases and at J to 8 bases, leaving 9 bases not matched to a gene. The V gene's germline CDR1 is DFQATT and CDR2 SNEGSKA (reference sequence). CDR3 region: CSARDHKGAGEKLFF. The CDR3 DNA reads TGCAGTGCTAGAGATCATAAGGGGGCAGGGGAAAAACTGTTTTTT.